The clone carrying this TCR beta chain was seen only a few times. Its antigen is unknown. MiXCR, applied by TCRdb to the 5' RACE reads, yields one record per CDR3 protein. The sample lists roughly 79,000 distinct CDR3 sequences; around 13% were seen once. These data come from a study of spatial heterogeneity in lung cancer. Study-level results: At resection, ubiquitous expanded tumor TCRs appeared in blood more than at follow-up.

Stated time point: sample taken at primary tumor resection. Unsorted tumor, nontumor lung tissue or cryopreserved PBMC supplied the whole RNA. The CDR3 extends over 14 amino acids. From germline, CDR1 is MNHEY and CDR2 SMNVEV (reference sequence). V dropped 6 bases and J dropped 1 base, with 12 bases sitting between them. The chain recombines TRBV27 with TRBJ1-2; weak D call: TRBD1 (5 bases). The sequences come from PBMCs, collected at surgery. The source of this sequence is a male donor with early-stage non-small cell lung cancer. The CDR3 here is CASSLPGINYGYTF. The CDR3 DNA reads TGTGCCAGCAGCCTCCCAGGGATTAACTATGGCTACACCTTC.